This T cell receptor (beta chain) was identified in a study of T cell responses to AZD1222 COVID-19 vaccine. Findings of the study overall: Females made up more of the donors, who were largely white British, and clonal diversity may have come out too low. Only after the peak T cell response were repertoires sampled. Vaccination with two AZD1222 doses was followed by a rise in Spike-specific TCR breadth and depth.

The CDR3 length is 15 residues. Germline V gene lookup returns CDR1 LNHDA and CDR2 SQIVND (reference sequence). Germline trimming cut 3 bases from V and 2 bases from J; bases unmatched to any gene: 3. Regarding this clone: What it binds is not known.

Produced via immunoSEQ multiplex PCR; TCRdb's table is partial and in-frame only. The repertoire has approximately 150,000 clones, about 93% of them found once; the top ten carry roughly 1.3%. The clonotype was recovered from an adult in good health. The chain employs TRBV19 and TRBJ2-2; 7 bases line up with TRBD1. This specimen consisted of peripheral blood, obtained on day 0 of AZD1222 vaccination. CDR3 DNA: TGTGCCAGTAGTATCGGGACAGATAACACCGGGGAGCTGTTTTTT. It encodes CASSIGTDNTGELFF.